The 10 T cell receptor beta chains listed next were all sequenced from one sample in a study of T cell responses to AZD1222 COVID-19 vaccine. Clones were sequenced by immunoSEQ multiplex PCR, and TCRdb holds only the in-frame ones, with some missing. The table shows tens of thousands of clones, with around 90% occurring only once. The sequencing here drew on peripheral blood, taken on day 0 of AZD1222 vaccination. The receptors derive from an adult in good health.

This chain uses TRBV7-9 with TRBJ1-2, with 8 bases that match TRBD1. V lost 0 bases, J lost 1 base, and 1 base stayed unmatched. The CDR3 consists of 15 residues. CDR1 and CDR2 from the germline V gene are SEHNR and FQNEAQ (reference sequence). This chain's CDR3 is CASSLADRVNYGYTF. The DNA for the CDR3 is TGTGCCAGCAGCTTAGCGGACAGGGTTAACTATGGCTACACCTTC.

The genes are TRBV6-5 and TRBJ1-2; TRBD1 aligns across 8 bases. The germline gives CDR1 MNHEY, CDR2 SVGAGI. The CDR3 has 13 amino acids. V shed 7 bases, J shed 7 bases, and the junction held 8 bases outside the gene matches. The CDR3 nucleotides read TGTGCCAGCACAACAACAGGGGGGACTGGCTACACCTTC. This sequence encodes CASTTTGGTGYTF.

This clone was counted a few times. V is TRBV10-3 and J is TRBJ1-6; the D is unclear. This CDR3 has 11 residues. Between the trimmed V and J ends, which lost 2 bases and 11 bases, there was a span of 4 bases. Germline loops: CDR1 ENHRY, CDR2 SYGVKD. CDR3 nucleotide sequence: TGTGCCATCAGTGAGGGCGCACCCCTCCACTTT. Translating gives CAISEGAPLHF.

V and J are TRBV9 and TRBJ1-6, with D unclear. CDR3 length: 13 residues. The V gene lost 0 bases and the J gene lost 14 bases, with 12 bases spanning the gap. The germline gives CDR1 SGDLS, CDR2 YYNGEE. The CDR3, as DNA: TGTGCCAGCAGCGTAGAATCCTTCCCGGCCCTCCACTTT. Its protein is CASSVESFPALHF.

The rearrangement uses TRBV7-3 and TRBJ2-1; either TRBD1 or TRBD2 may supply D (6 bases each). V was pared by 2 bases and J by 6 bases, with 14 bases between. The CDR3 is 15 residues long. Germline-derived CDR1 and CDR2 are SGHTA and FQGTGA. The CDR3 loop is CASSLPSGARNEQFF. The CDR3 DNA reads TGTGCCAGCAGCTTACCCTCGGGGGCCCGCAATGAGCAGTTCTTC.

The genes are TRBV6-2 or TRBV6-3 and TRBJ2-1; D perhaps matches TRBD2 (6 bases). V was pared by 5 bases and J by 9 bases, with 23 bases between. This CDR3 is 16 amino acids long. Germline assignment: CDR1 MNHEY and CDR2 SVGEGT. The CDR3 coding sequence is TGTGCCAGCAGTAAACTGGACTACTACGTCCATGGTGAGCAGTTCTTC. Translating gives CASSKLDYYVHGEQFF.

The V gene is TRBV15, the J gene TRBJ1-1; D remains ambiguous. Germline assignment: CDR1 LNHNV and CDR2 YYDKDF (reference sequence). V lost 8 bases to trimming and J lost 5 bases, with 9 bases between them. The CDR3 is made up of 11 amino acids. The CDR3, as DNA: TGTGCCACCCAAAGGGAAACTGAAGCTTTCTTT. It codes for CATQRETEAFF.

V usage is TRBV30 and J usage is TRBJ1-3, with 8 bases matching TRBD1. The V segment lost 5 bases and the J segment 0 bases; nucleotides outside the gene matches: 6. Germline CDR1 GTSNPN, CDR2 SVGIG (reference sequence). The CDR3 is 15 amino acids. The CDR3 DNA reads TGTGCCTGGGACAGGGGCCAAAGCTCTGGAAACACCATATATTTT. Translation: CAWDRGQSSGNTIYF.

This rearrangement joins TRBV6-2 or TRBV6-3 to TRBJ1-6; no reliable D call. The CDR3 loop spans 15 amino acids. CDR1 is MNHEY and CDR2 is SVGEGT in the germline V gene. V lost 5 bases, J lost 2 bases, and 10 bases lay in between. As DNA, the CDR3 is TGTGCCAGCAGTCTCAGGCCCACCTATAATTCACCCCTCCACTTT. It yields the protein CASSLRPTYNSPLHF.

This chain links TRBV6-5 with TRBJ2-2, with D uncertain. Deletions cut 0 bases from V and 4 bases from J, with 6 bases between. The CDR3 covers 14 residues. Germline V gene data show CDR1 as MNHEY and CDR2 as SVGAGI. The CDR3 nucleotides are TGTGCCAGCAGTTACTCTTCGGCCACCGGGGAGCTGTTTTTT. Translating gives CASSYSSATGELFF.